This T cell receptor (beta chain) is from a study of T cell responses to AZD1222 COVID-19 vaccine. V dropped 0 bases and J dropped 6; count of bases not matched to a gene: 6. This CDR3 spans 15 amino acids. The germline gives CDR1 SGHRS, CDR2 YFSETQ. Sequencing used immunoSEQ multiplex PCR; TCRdb keeps in-frame clones, though not all of them. Found here are 100,000 to 150,000 clones, about 88% of them singletons; the top ten hold under 20%. This receptor was taken from an adult in good health. This specimen was peripheral blood, taken on day 0 of MenACWY control vaccination. J is TRBJ1-5 and V is TRBV5-1, with 7 bases matching TRBD1. In DNA, the CDR3 is TGCGCCAGCAGCTTGGGCACAGGGGAAGGTCAGCCCCAGCATTTT. This translates into CASSLGTGEGQPQHF. The full variable domain, completed using reference TRBV5-1 and TRBJ1-5, is KAGVTQTPRYLIKTRGQQVTLSCSPISGHRSVSWYQQTPGQGLQFLFEYFSETQRNKGNFPGRFSGRQFSNSRSEMNVSTLELGDSALYLCASSLGTGEGQPQHFGDGTRLSIL.